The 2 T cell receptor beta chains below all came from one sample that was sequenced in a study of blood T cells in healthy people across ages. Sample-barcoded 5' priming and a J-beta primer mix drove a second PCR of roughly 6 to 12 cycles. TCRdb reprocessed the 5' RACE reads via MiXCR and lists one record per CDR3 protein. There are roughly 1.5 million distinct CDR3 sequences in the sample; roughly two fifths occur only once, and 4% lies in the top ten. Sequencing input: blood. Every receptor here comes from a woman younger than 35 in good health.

The CDR3 here is CASSSNRDRGIGGFYEQYF. CDR3 sequence (DNA): TGTGCCAGCAGTTCAAACCGGGACAGGGGGATAGGTGGGTTCTACGAGCAGTACTTC. The rearrangement links TRBV28 to TRBJ2-7, with 11 bases lining up with TRBD1. The CDR3 covers 19 residues. The junction had 17 bases not matched to a gene; V was cut back by 4 bases and J by 3 bases. Germline V gene data show CDR1 as MDHEN and CDR2 as SYDVKM.

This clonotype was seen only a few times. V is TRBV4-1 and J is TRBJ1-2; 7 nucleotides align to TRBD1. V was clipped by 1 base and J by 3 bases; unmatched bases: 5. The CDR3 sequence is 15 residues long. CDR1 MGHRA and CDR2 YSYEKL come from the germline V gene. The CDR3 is CASSQGRGQDYGYTF. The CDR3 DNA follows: TGCGCCAGCAGCCAAGGGCGAGGACAGGACTATGGCTACACCTTC.